This paragraph covers one T cell receptor beta chain sequence. Its cognate antigen has yet to be identified. No much larger clone exists at a distance of one base, and base qualities are not known. The data derive from a study of PD-1 blockade in classical Hodgkin lymphoma (dated by TCRdb to 2018 to 2020). Background for the entire study: Nivolumab dosing was 3 mg/kg intravenously every 2 weeks, continuing until either disease progression or unacceptable toxicity. The study used CyTOF and TCR beta sequencing to define a peripheral blood immune signature of response to PD-1 blockade in classical Hodgkin lymphoma. What the authors observed across the whole study: CD4+ but not CD8+ TCR diversity rose significantly by C4D1 (p=0.0027 vs p=0.16), most apparent in complete responders (p=0.02). The study was limited to a single clinical trial cohort, and causes of repertoire differences, possibly disease activity or prior therapy, remained undefined. Baseline TCR diversity was reported to be lower in newly diagnosed patients than in healthy donors, and even lower in relapsed/refractory patients. Trial patients with a complete response had baseline diversity similar to that of newly diagnosed patients, while partial responders and progressors had significantly lower diversity. Lower diversity was seen in patients whose nivolumab began less than 1 year after ASCT, and these patients were left out of later analyses so that immune reconstitution would not confound the results.

According to the study, the label for this sample's time point signals: cycle 2 day 1 (C2D1) of nivolumab. Every trial patient had relapsed following autologous stem cell transplantation, and prior brentuximab vedotin exposure was what differed among cohorts A, B and C. The trial cohort was composed of 56 patients with relapsed/refractory classical Hodgkin lymphoma, for whom complete response, partial response or progressive disease was recorded as best overall response. Trial patients were treated with single-agent nivolumab in the multi-cohort phase II CheckMate 205 trial. An independent review committee assessed best overall response by applying the 2007 International Working Group response criteria. Trial PBMCs were collected immediately before nivolumab initiation (C1D1) and during therapy at cycle 2 day 1 and cycle 4 day 1. Peripheral blood was collected in 8 mL Vacutainer Cell Preparation Tubes, from which PBMCs were isolated by centrifugation and then cryopreserved.

Genomic DNA was isolated using the Qiagen DNeasy kit from unsorted PBMCs as well as from negatively selected CD4+ and CD8+ fractions. Amplification of TCR beta CDR3 regions was done by immunoSEQ multiplex PCR with primers that anneal to V and J segments. A synthetic immune receptor repertoire was used to minimize amplification bias, and any residual bias was removed computationally once sequencing was done. As for the authors' bioinformatics: Repertoire diversity was quantified as the Shannon entropy index using custom Python scripts. Unsorted, CD4+ and CD8+ repertoires were analyzed separately, except for combined analyses in which CD4+ and CD8+ sequences were merged in silico. A clone was considered expanded if an increase in frequency of at least 2-fold after treatment relative to C1D1 was found, and a pseudocount of 0.5 was applied to clones undetected at baseline. Singleton clones were defined as clones with 0 or 1 copy at C1D1, and non-singleton clones were defined as clones with 2 or more copies. Clones expanded in unsorted samples were assigned a CD4+, CD8+ or unknown annotation through matching of protein sequences in sorted samples from the same patient. Wilcoxon tests on paired samples were used to test diversity changes from C1D1 to C4D1. TCRdb stores this immuneACCESS table with in-frame sequences only. Part of the clones is absent; in the studies checked, under half of the shortfall reflects unresolved V genes, and no reason is known for the rest. V and J calls and clone size are copied from that table; D and trimming were computed from the DNA. This sample comprises 120,000 to 150,000 clones, around 84% of them detected only once. The top ten constitute roughly a tenth of the sample.

Unmatched junction bases come to 8, with V trimmed by 5 bases and J by 6 bases. The CDR3 starts with the cysteine, ends with the phenylalanine, and has 15 residues. Only the CDR3 DNA stays, 45 bases, in frame from base 1. As encoded in the germline V gene, CDR1 is ENHRY while CDR2 is SYGVKD. The receptor comes from a human donor with classical Hodgkin lymphoma. The chain is made from TRBV10-3 and TRBJ2-1, and 9 junction bases match TRBD2. The material sequenced was peripheral blood mononuclear cells (PBMCs), taken before the second cycle of nivolumab. The DNA is as follows: TGTGCCATCAGTCTCGTAGCGGGAGCGGGCAATGAGCAGTTCTTC. Translated, it gives CAISLVAGAGNEQFF.